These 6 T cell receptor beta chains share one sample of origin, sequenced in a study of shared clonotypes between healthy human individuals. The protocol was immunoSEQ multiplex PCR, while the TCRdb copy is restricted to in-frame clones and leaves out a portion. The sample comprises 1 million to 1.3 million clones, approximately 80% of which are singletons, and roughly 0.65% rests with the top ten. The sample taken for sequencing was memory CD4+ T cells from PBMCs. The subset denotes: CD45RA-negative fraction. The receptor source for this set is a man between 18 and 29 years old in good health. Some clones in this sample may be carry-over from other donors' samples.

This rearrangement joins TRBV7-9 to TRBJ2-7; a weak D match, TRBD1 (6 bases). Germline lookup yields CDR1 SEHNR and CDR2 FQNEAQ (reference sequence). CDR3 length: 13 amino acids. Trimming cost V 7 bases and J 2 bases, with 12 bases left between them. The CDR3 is CASNSQGPYEQYF. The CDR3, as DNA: TGTGCCAGCAACTCACAGGGCCCCTACGAGCAGTACTTC.

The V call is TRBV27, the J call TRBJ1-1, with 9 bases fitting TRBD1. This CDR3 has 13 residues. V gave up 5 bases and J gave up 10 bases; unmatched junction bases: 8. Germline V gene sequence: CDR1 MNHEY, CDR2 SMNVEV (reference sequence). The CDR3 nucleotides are TGTGCCAGCAGTAGCTCTAGGACAGGGGTAGCTTTCTTT. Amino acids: CASSSSRTGVAFF.

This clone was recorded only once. In DNA, the CDR3 is TGTGCCAGCAGTGGCCGGACGCGAGGCTACACCTTC. Translation: CASSGRTRGYTF. The V gene is TRBV6-1, the J gene TRBJ1-2, with D hard to call. This CDR3 is built from 12 residues. CDR1 and CDR2 from the germline V gene are MNHNS and SASEGT. V gave up 4 bases and J gave up 8 bases, with 11 bases separating them.

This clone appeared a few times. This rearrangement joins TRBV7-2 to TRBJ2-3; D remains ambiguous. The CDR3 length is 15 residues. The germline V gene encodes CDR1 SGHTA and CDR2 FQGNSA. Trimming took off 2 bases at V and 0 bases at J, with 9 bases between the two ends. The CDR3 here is CASSLFQRSTDTQYF. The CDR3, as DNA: TGTGCCAGCAGCTTATTCCAGCGTAGCACAGATACGCAGTATTTT.

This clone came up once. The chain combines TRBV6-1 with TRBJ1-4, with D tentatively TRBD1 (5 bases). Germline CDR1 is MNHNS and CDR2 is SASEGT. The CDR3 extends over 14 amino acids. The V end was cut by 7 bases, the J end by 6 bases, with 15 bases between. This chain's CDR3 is CASKLRRGDEKLFF. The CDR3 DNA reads TGTGCCAGCAAATTGAGGCGGGGGGATGAAAAACTGTTTTTT.

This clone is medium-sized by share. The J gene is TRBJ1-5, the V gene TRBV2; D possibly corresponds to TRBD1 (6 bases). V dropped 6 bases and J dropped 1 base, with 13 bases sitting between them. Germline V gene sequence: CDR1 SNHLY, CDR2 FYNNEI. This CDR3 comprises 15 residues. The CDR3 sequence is CASRRTGYSNQPQHF. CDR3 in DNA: TGTGCCAGCAGGAGAACAGGGTACAGCAATCAGCCCCAGCATTTT.